This paragraph covers one TCR beta chain sequence. This clonotype was seen at least ten times. It lacks a known antigen. Within one base of it there is no much larger clone, and no base qualities were kept. This record comes from a study of T cells after yellow fever vaccination (dated by TCRdb to about 2019). Concerning the study at large: Libraries from fractions with low cell numbers were prepared with the SMART-Seq v4 Ultra Low Input RNA kit. To follow T-cell clones before and after primary and booster YFV17D yellow fever vaccination, bulk TCR alpha and beta repertoires were sequenced over time. Two healthy male donors, one aged 18 to 30 and one aged 30 to 40 years, were included in the cohort. Blood samples were taken at several timepoints before and after primary and secondary immunization, and bulk PBMC replicates and cell subsets were isolated. Study-wide conclusions, independent of this receptor: Compared with the primary T-cell response, the secondary T-cell response was weaker but faster, peaking on day 5 rather than day 15. Most clones expanded after primary vaccination (around 97% of CD4 and around 88% of CD8) were re-detected after the booster, suggesting that broad memory maintenance occurred. Only a couple of donors were included in the study, so the extent to which the findings can be generalized is limited. Computational filtering was needed because FACS-sorted repertoires could contain abundant contaminating clonotypes from the bulk population. A small fraction of clonotypes showed up in both the CD4 and CD8 compartments, probably as a result of convergent recombination.

TCR cDNA was synthesized by 5'RACE template switching, which introduced a universal primer site and unique molecular identifiers. Priming for cDNA synthesis came from both the TCR alpha and TCR beta constant segments. Library amplification used two PCR steps, and the second PCR step added sample barcodes and sequencing adapters. Sequencing of the libraries was done on either Illumina HiSeq 2500 (2x100 bp) or NovaSeq (2x150 bp). The paper's processing steps were these. Reads were demultiplexed and collapsed into UMI consensus sequences with MIGEC, and V(D)J alignment was performed with MiXCR. Vaccine-responding clonotypes were identified with edgeR using replicate PBMC samples, with FDR below 0.01 and a log2 fold change above 5 up to day 15 being required. CD4 or CD8 identity was assigned to each bulk clonotype according to whether the clonotype was present at higher abundance in the sequenced CD4 repertoire or the sequenced CD8 repertoire. TCRdb redid the processing of the public reads, applying fastp at Q25 and MiXCR, and retained in-frame beta chains. Every distinct CDR3 protein forms one entry, paired with its most common genes and DNA. What appears here as the V and J calls and clone size reflects TCRdb's work, not the paper's. The sample includes some 600,000 distinct CDR3 sequences, with roughly 17% observed a single time. Roughly a sixth of the sample rests with the top ten.

The treatment or condition label here, explained by the study, means: live attenuated yellow fever vaccine strain. At each blood-draw timepoint, two biological replicates of bulk PBMCs were collected. PBMCs were isolated from peripheral blood using a standard Ficoll-Paque protocol. RNA was extracted with TriZol from bulk PBMCs, CD4 and CD8 fractions, and dextramer-positive and dextramer-negative fractions. This clonotype originated in a man between 18 and 29 years old who received the YFV17D yellow fever vaccine. Sequencing used PBMCs, obtained about 5 days after the first yellow fever vaccination.

The CDR3 region: CAITPDRGGQPQHF. The DNA reads TGTGCCATCACCCCAGACAGGGGCGGTCAGCCCCAGCATTTT. Recombination connected TRBV10-3 to TRBJ1-5; 8 central nucleotides agree with TRBD1. From the cysteine up to the phenylalanine, the CDR3 has a length of 14 residues. Just CDR3 DNA is preserved here, 42 bases in frame from base 1. As encoded in the germline V gene, CDR1 is ENHRY while CDR2 is SYGVKD. V is pruned by 7 bases and J by 6 bases, leaving 8 bases of the junction without a gene match.